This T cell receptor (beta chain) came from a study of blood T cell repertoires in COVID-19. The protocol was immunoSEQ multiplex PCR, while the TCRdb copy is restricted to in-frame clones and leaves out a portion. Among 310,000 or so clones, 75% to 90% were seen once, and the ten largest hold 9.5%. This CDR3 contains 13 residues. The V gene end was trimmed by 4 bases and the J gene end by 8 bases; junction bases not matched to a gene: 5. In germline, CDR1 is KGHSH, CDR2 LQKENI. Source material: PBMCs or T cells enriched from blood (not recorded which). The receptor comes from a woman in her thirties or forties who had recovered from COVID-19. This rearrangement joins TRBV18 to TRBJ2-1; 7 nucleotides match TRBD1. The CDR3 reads CASSLNQGDEQFF. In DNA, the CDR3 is TGTGCCAGCTCACTCAACCAGGGGGATGAGCAGTTCTTC.